This T cell receptor beta chain is from a study of identical twins. Findings and limits, study-wide: Zero-insertion analyses could be partly confounded by invariant MAIT and iNKT cells. Model-predicted out-of-frame TCR alpha sharing fell below observed values in monozygotic twins. Out-of-frame alpha sequences shared between twins exhibited an excess of low generation probability.

TCRdb reanalysed the 5' RACE reads using MiXCR and keeps one entry per CDR3 protein. The sample contains approximately 220,000 distinct CDR3 sequences, roughly 7.5% of which appear only once. Details on this clonotype: Its antigen is as yet unknown.

Germline CDR1 MNHNS, CDR2 SASEGT. V shed 4 bases and J 2 bases; nucleotides not matched to a gene: 8. This CDR3 spans 16 amino acids. This same sample was also part of a study on yellow fever vaccine responses in identical twins.

The material sequenced was CD8+ T cells sorted from blood. This chain links TRBV6-1 with TRBJ2-5; 9 bases map to TRBD1. The clonotype comes from a woman younger than 30 in good health. Here the CDR3 reads CASSVWDRAPQETQYF. The CDR3 nucleotides are TGTGCCAGCAGTGTTTGGGACAGGGCTCCTCAAGAGACCCAGTACTTC.